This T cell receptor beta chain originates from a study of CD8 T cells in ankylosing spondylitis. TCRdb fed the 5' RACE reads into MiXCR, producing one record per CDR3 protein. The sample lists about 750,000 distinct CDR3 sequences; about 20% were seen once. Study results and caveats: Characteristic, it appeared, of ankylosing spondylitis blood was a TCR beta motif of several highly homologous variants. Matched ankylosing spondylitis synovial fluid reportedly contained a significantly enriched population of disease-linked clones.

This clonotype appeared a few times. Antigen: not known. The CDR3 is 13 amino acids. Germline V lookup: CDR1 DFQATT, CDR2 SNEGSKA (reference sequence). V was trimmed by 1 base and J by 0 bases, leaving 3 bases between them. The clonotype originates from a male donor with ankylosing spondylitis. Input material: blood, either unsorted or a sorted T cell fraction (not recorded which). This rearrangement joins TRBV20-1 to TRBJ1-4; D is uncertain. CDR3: CSARGSTNEKLFF. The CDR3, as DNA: TGCAGTGCTAGAGGTTCAACTAATGAAAAACTGTTTTTT.